The clone carrying this T cell receptor (beta chain) was observed a few times. Antigen: not known. The junction does not match germline at one end; this may be a read error. This record belongs to a study of cytomegalovirus exposure and HLA in healthy donors. Background on the study: Caucasian-associated ancestry cluster membership applied to around 76% of approximately 400 genotyped donors.

Primers: 60 Vbeta forward and 13 Jbeta reverse. Here immunoSEQ multiplex PCR was the method, and the copy in TCRdb shows in-frame clones only, minus some. The sample carries fewer than 100,000 clones, less than 8% recorded once. Notes on the study in general: Most likely, a cluster of highly shared sequence variants arose as a sequencing artifact. CMV antigen specificity was confirmed in vitro for a few CMV-associated chains. Later analysis suggested links between common viral pathogens and several top significant clusters.

The CDR3 has 11 residues. Germline-derived CDR1 and CDR2 are SNHLY and FYNNEI. The TCR originated in a man between 50 and 59 years old in good health and CMV-seronegative. This chain connects TRBV2 to TRBJ2-3; TRBD1 aligns across 10 bases. The sample consisted of PBMCs. The CDR3 nucleotides are TGTGCCAGCAGTTCGGGACAGGGGTTAGGTTTT. Protein: CASSSGQGLGF.